This T cell receptor beta chain was found in a study of blood T cell repertoires in COVID-19. Study summary: The United States, Italy and Spain provided the acute and convalescent COVID-19 samples. PBMCs, B-cell-depleted T cells, or T cells were the source of the cDNA or gDNA that made up the material.

How the authors handled the data: Estimation of nucleated cell counts was performed using reference gene primer amplification. Repertoires were generated with immunoSEQ multiplex PCR, while TCRdb's copy carries only in-frame clones and drops some. That table gives V, J and clone size, and the DNA gave D and trimming. The sample includes more than 150,000 clones, 85% to 95% of them seen just once. V lost 2 bases, J lost 3 bases, and 13 bases stayed unmatched. This CDR3 comprises 17 residues. Per the germline V gene, CDR1 is MNHEY and CDR2 is SMNVEV (reference sequence). The sample consisted of peripheral blood. The rearrangement joins TRBV27 to TRBJ2-7; 7 bases match TRBD2. The receptor was isolated from a man in his forties or fifties with acute or convalescent COVID-19. CDR3: CASSLNSGLAENYEQYF. The CDR3 coding sequence is TGTGCCAGCAGTTTAAATTCGGGGCTAGCGGAAAACTACGAGCAGTACTTC.